This TCR beta chain is drawn from a study of spatial heterogeneity in lung cancer. Overall study: When available, follow-up PBMC samples taken a median of about two years after resection were sequenced.

As to this clonotype: At one end, the junction sequence differs from germline, possibly due to a read error.

TCR cDNA molecules each carried a unique molecular identifier. TCRdb called the 5' RACE reads again in MiXCR, with one record for every CDR3 protein. The sample has 110,000 or so distinct CDR3 sequences, 11% seen once. Germline V gene lookup returns CDR1 SGHVS and CDR2 FQNEAQ. This CDR3 region has 16 residues. Time point: blood at routine non-recurrence follow-up after resection. Unsorted whole RNA samples from tumor, nontumor lung or frozen PBMC were sequenced. The V gene is TRBV7-8, the J gene TRBJ2-7; 9 nucleotides agree with TRBD2. The source of this sequence is a female donor with early-stage non-small cell lung cancer. The sequencing used PBMCs, collected at follow-up. The CDR3 loop reads CASSLVTSGFSYEQYF. In DNA, the CDR3 is TGTGCCAGCAGCTTAGTTACTAGCGGGTTTAGCTACGAGCAGTACTTT. The complete variable domain, with remaining parts taken from reference TRBV7-8 and TRBJ2-7, reads GAGVSQSPRYKVAKRGQDVALRCDPISGHVSLFWYQQALGQGPEFLTYFQNEAQLDKSGLPSDRFFAERPEGSVSTLKIQRTQQEDSAVYLCASSLVTSGFSYEQYFGPGTRLTVT.